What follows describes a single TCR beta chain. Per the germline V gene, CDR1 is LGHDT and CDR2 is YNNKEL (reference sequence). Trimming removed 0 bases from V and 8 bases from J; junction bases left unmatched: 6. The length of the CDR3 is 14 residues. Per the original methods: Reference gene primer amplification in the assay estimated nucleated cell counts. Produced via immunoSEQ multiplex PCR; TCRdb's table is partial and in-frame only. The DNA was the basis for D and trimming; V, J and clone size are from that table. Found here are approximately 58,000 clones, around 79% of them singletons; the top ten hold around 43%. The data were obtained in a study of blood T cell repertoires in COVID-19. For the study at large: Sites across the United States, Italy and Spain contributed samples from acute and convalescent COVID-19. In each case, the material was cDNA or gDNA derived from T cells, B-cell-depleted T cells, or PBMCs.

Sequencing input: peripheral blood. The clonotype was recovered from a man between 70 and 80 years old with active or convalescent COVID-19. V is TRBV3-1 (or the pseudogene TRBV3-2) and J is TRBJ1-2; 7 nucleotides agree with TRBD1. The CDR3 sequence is CASSQDGGGRGYTF. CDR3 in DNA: TGTGCCAGCAGCCAAGATGGAGGGGGCAGAGGCTACACCTTC.